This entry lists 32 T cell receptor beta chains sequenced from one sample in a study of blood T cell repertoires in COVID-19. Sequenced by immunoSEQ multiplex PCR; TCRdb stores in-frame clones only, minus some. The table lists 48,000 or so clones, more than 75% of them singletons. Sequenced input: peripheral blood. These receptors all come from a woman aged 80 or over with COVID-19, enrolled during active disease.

The CDR3 region is CASSWQGRNTEAFF. The CDR3 region has the DNA TGTGCCAGCAGCTGGCAGGGGAGGAACACTGAAGCTTTCTTT. This chain joins TRBV3-1 (or the pseudogene TRBV3-2) and TRBJ1-1; perhaps TRBD1 as D (6 bases). CDR1 LGHDT and CDR2 YNNKEL come from the germline V gene (reference sequence). Trimming pared 5 bases from V and 1 base from J, leaving 11 bases between. The CDR3 runs 14 residues.

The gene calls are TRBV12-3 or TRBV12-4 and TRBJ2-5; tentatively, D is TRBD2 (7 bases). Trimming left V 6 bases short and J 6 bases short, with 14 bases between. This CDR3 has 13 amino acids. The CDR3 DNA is TGTGCCAGCAGCCCGGGGGGCCTTCAGACCCAGTACTTC. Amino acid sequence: CASSPGGLQTQYF.

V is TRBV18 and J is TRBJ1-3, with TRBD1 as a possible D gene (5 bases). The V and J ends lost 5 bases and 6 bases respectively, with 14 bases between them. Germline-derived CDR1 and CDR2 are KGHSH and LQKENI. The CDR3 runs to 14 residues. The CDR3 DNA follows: TGTGCCAGCTCAAAAAGCAGGGAAACAAACACCATATATTTT. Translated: CASSKSRETNTIYF.

The CDR3 coding sequence is TGTGCCAGCAGCCGGGGGGCACAGGAACCGAGGTCTGGAAACACCATATATTTT. Translated, it gives CASSRGAQEPRSGNTIYF. The V call is TRBV13, the J call TRBJ1-3; TRBD1 might be the D (6 bases). Germline V CDR1 and CDR2: PRHDT, FYEKMQ (reference sequence). This CDR3 has 18 residues. Trimming shortened V by 5 bases and J by 1 base, and 21 bases separated the two germline ends.

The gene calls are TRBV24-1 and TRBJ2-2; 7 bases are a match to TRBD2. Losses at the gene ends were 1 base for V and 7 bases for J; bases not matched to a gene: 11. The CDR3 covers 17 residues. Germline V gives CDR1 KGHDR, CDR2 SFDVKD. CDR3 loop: CATSDFGLAEGYGELFF. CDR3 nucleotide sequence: TGTGCCACCAGTGATTTCGGGCTAGCGGAGGGATACGGGGAGCTGTTTTTT.

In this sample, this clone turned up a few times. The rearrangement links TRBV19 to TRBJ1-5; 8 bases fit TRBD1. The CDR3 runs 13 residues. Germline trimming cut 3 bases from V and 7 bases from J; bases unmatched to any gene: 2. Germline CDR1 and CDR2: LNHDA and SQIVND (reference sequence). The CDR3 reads CASSIQGAQPQHF. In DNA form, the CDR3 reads TGTGCCAGTAGTATCCAGGGGGCCCAGCCCCAGCATTTT.

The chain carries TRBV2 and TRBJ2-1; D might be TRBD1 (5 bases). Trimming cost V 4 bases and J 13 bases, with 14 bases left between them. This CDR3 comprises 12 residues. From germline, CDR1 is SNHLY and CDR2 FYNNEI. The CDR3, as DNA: TGTGCCAGCAGTGGGACGGCCAGGGCCCAGTTCTTC. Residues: CASSGTARAQFF.

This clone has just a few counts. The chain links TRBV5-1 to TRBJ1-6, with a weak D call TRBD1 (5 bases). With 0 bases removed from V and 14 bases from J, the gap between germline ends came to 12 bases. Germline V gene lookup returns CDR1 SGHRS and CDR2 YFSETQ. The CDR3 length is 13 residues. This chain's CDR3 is CASSLDVGGALHF. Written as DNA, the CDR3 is TGCGCCAGCAGCTTGGACGTCGGAGGGGCCCTCCACTTT.

The CDR3: CASSARTGLTDTQYF. CDR3 DNA: TGTGCCAGCAGCGCCAGGACAGGGTTGACAGATACGCAGTATTTT. The V gene is TRBV6-5, the J gene TRBJ2-3; 8 bases agree with TRBD1. Germline CDR1 is MNHEY and CDR2 is SVGAGI. V dropped 6 bases and J dropped 3; count of bases not matched to a gene: 8. The CDR3 totals 15 residues.

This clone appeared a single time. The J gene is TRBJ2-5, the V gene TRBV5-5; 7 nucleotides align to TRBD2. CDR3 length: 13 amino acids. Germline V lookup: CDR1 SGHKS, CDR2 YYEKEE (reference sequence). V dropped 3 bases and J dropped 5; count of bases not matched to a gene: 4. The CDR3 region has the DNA TGTGCCAGCAGCTGGTGGGAGGGGGAGACCCAGTACTTC. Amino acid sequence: CASSWWEGETQYF.

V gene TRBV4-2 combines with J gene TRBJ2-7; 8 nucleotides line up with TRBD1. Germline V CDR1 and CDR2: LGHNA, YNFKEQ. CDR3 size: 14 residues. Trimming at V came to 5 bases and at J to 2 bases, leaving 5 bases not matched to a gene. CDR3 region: CASSYGQGPYEQYF. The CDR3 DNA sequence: TGTGCCAGCAGCTACGGACAGGGCCCCTACGAGCAGTACTTC.

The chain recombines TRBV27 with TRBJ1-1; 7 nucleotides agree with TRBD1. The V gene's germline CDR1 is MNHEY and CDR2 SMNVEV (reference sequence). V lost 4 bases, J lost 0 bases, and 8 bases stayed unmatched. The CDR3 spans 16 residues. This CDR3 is CASSSLRTGVNTEAFF. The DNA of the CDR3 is TGTGCCAGCAGTTCACTGAGGACAGGAGTGAACACTGAAGCTTTCTTT.

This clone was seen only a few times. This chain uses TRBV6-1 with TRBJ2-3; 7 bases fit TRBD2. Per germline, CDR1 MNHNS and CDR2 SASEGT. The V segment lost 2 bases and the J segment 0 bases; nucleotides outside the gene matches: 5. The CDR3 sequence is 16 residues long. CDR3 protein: CASSELEGGSTDTQYF. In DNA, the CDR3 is TGTGCCAGCAGTGAATTGGAGGGAGGGAGCACAGATACGCAGTATTTT.

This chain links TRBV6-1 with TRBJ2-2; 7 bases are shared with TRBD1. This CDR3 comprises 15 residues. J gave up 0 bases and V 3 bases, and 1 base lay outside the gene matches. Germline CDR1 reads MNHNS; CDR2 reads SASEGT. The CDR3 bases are TGTGCCAGCAGTGACCAGGGGGCGAACACCGGGGAGCTGTTTTTT. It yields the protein CASSDQGANTGELFF.

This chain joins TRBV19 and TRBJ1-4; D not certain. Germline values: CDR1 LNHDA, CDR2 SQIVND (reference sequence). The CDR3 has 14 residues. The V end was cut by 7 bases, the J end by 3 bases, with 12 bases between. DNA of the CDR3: TGTGCCAGTACCGAGGGTAGCCCTAATGAAAAACTGTTTTTT. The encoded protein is CASTEGSPNEKLFF. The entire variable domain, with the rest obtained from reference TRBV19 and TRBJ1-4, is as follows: DGGITQSPKYLFRKEGQNVTLSCEQNLNHDAMYWYRQDPGQGLRLIYYSQIVNDFQKGDIAEGYSVSREKKESFPLTVTSAQKNPTAFYLCASTEGSPNEKLFFGSGTQLSVL.

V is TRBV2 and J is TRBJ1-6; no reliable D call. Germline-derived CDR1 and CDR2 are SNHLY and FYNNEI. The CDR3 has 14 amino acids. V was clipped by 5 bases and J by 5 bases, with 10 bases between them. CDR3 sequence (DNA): TGTGCCAGCAGTCCCACTCGGGATAATTCACCCCTCCACTTT. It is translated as CASSPTRDNSPLHF. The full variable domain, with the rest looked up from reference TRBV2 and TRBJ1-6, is EPEVTQTPSHQVTQMGQEVILRCVPISNHLYFYWYRQILGQKVEFLVSFYNNEISEKSEIFDDQFSVERPDGSNFTLKIRSTKLEDSAMYFCASSPTRDNSPLHFGNGTRLTVT.

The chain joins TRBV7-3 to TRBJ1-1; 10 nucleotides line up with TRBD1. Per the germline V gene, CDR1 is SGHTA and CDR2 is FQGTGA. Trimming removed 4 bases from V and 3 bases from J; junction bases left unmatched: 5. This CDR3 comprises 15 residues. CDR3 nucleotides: TGTGCCAGCAGCTCGTCGGGGACAGGGGACACTGAAGCTTTCTTT. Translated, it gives CASSSSGTGDTEAFF. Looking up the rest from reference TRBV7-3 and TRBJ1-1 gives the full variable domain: GAGVSQTPSNKVTEKGKYVELRCDPISGHTALYWYRQSLGQGPEFLIYFQGTGAADDSGLPNDRFFAVRPEGSVSTLKIQRTERGDSAVYLCASSSSGTGDTEAFFGQGTRLTVV.

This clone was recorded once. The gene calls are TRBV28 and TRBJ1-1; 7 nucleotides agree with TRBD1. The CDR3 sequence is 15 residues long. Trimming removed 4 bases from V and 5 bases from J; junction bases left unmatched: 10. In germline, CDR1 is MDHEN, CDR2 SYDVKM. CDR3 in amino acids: CASSSRQGRRTEAFF. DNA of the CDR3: TGTGCCAGCAGTTCCAGACAGGGAAGGAGAACTGAAGCTTTCTTT.

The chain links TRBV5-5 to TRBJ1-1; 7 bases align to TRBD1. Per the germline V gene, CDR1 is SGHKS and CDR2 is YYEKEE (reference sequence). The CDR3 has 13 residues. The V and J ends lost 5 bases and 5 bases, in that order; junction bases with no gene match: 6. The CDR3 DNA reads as TGTGCCAGCAGGCTTACAGGGGATACTGAAGCTTTCTTT. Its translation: CASRLTGDTEAFF.

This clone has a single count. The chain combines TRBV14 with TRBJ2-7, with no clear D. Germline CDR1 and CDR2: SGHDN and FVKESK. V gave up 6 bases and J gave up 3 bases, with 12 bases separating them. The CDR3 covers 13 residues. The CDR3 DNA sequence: TGTGCCAGCAGTCTCACTGACAACTACGAGCAGTACTTC. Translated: CASSLTDNYEQYF. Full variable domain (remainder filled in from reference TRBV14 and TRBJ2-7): EAGVTQFPSHSVIEKGQTVTLRCDPISGHDNLYWYRRVMGKEIKFLLHFVKESKQDESGMPNNRFLAERTGGTYSTLKVQPAELEDSGVYFCASSLTDNYEQYFGPGTRLTVT.

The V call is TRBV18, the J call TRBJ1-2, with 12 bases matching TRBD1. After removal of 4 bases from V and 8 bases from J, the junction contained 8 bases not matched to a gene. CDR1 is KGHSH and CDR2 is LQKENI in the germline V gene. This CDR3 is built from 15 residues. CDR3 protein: CASSLPGQGAQGYTF. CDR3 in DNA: TGTGCCAGCTCACTCCCGGGACAGGGGGCACAAGGCTACACCTTC. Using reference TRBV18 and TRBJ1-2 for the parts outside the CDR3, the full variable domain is NAGVMQNPRHLVRRRGQEARLRCSPMKGHSHVYWYRQLPEEGLKFMVYLQKENIIDESGMPKERFSAEFPKEGPSILRIQQVVRGDSAAYFCASSLPGQGAQGYTFGSGTRLTVV.

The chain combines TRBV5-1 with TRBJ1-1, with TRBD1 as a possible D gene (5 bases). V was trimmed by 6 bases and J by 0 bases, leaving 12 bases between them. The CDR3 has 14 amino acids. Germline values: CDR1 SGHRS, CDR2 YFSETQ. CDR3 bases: TGCGCCAGCACTCCGGGGGACCTGAACACTGAAGCTTTCTTT. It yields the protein CASTPGDLNTEAFF.

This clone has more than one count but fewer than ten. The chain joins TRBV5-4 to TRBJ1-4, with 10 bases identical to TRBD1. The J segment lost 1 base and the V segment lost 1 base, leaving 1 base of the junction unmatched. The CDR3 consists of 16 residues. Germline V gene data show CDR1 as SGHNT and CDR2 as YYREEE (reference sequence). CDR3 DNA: TGTGCCAGCAGCTTGAGGACAGGGGGAACTAATGAAAAACTGTTTTTT. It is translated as CASSLRTGGTNEKLFF.

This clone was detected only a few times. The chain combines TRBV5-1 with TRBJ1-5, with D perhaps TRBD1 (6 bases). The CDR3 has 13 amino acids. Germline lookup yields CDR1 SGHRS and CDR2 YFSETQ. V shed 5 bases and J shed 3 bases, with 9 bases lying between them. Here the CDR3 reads CASRQGINQPQHF. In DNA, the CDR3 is TGCGCCAGCAGACAGGGTATCAATCAGCCCCAGCATTTT. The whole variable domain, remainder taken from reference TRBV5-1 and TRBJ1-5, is KAGVTQTPRYLIKTRGQQVTLSCSPISGHRSVSWYQQTPGQGLQFLFEYFSETQRNKGNFPGRFSGRQFSNSRSEMNVSTLELGDSALYLCASRQGINQPQHFGDGTRLSIL.

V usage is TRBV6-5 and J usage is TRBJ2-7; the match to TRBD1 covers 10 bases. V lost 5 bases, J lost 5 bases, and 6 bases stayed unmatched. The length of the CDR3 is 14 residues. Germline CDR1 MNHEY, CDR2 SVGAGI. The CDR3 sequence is CASSPSGTGDEQYF. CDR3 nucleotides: TGTGCCAGCAGTCCATCCGGGACAGGGGACGAGCAGTACTTC.

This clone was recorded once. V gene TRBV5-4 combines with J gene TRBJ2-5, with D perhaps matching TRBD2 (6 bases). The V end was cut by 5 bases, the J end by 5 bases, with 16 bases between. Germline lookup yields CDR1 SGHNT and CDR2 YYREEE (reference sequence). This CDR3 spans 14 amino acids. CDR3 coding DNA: TGTGCCAGCAGGGCCGGAGGCGCGGGGGAGACCCAGTACTTC. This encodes CASRAGGAGETQYF.

The DNA of the CDR3 is TGTGCCAGCAGTGAACTGGACTTCACAGATACGCAGTATTTT. This translates into CASSELDFTDTQYF. The chain is built from TRBV2 and TRBJ2-3; D is possibly TRBD2 (5 bases). Germline loops: CDR1 SNHLY, CDR2 FYNNEI. The CDR3 runs to 14 residues. With 2 bases removed from V and 2 bases from J, the gap between germline ends came to 8 bases.

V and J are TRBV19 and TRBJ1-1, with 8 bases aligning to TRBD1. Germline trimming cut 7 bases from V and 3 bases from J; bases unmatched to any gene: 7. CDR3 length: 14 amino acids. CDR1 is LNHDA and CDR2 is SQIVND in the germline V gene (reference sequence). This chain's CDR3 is CASNYNRGYTEAFF. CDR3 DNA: TGTGCCAGTAACTATAACAGGGGGTACACTGAAGCTTTCTTT.

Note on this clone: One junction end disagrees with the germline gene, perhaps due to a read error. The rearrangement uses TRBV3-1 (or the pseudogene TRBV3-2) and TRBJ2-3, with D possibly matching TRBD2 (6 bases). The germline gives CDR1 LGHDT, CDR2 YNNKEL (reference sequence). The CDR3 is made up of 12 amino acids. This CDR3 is CASSQLRGKRDF. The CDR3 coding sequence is TGTGCCAGCAGCCAACTCCGGGGGAAGAGGGATTTT.

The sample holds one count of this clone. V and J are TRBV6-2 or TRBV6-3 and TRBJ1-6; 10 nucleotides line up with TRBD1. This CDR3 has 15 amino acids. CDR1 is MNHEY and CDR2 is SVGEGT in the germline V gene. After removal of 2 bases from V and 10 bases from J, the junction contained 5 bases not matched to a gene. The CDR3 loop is CASSYRGTGDSPLHF. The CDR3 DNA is TGTGCCAGCAGTTACAGGGGGACAGGGGACTCACCCCTCCACTTT.

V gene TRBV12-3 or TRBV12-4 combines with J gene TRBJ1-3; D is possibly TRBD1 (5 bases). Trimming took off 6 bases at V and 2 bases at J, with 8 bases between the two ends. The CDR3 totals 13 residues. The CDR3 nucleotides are TGTGCCAGCAGGCGGGGGGCTGGAAACACCATATATTTT. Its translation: CASRRGAGNTIYF.

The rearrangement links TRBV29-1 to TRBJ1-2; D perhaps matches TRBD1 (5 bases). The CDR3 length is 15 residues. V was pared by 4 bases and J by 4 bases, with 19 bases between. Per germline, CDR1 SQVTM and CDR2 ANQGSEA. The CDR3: CSVADPLGGGYGYTF. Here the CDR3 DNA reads TGCAGCGTTGCCGACCCGTTGGGGGGGGGCTATGGCTACACCTTC.